The present entry profiles one T cell receptor (beta chain) with its context. One junction end does not reproduce the germline sequence, and a read error may be involved. The same CDR3 arises from other DNA sequences in this sample as well. Here immunoSEQ multiplex PCR was the method, and the copy in TCRdb shows in-frame clones only, minus some. The sample has 85,000 to 100,000 clones; approximately 94% are singletons. Germline assignment: CDR1 LNHDA and CDR2 SQIVND (reference sequence). This CDR3 region has 14 residues. The data are from a study of technical replicates of blood from a handful of donors.

Sequenced: T cells isolated from PBMCs. This rearrangement joins TRBV19 to TRBJ1-1; D gene ambiguous. The source of this sequence is a human donor in good health. CDR3 region: CASSIGAMNTEAFF. DNA of the CDR3: TGTGCCAGTAGTATTGGAGCCATGAACACTGAGGCTTTCTTT.